This TCR beta chain was captured by sequencing in a study of identifying expanded T cells in peripheral blood. The data were produced by immunoSEQ multiplex PCR, yet TCRdb's version contains in-frame clones alone and is incomplete. The repertoire holds roughly 100,000 clones, with 85% to 90% as singletons. As for this clone: Its antigen is still unknown.

The CDR3 extends over 16 amino acids. V shed 2 bases, J shed 3 bases, and the junction held 7 bases outside the gene matches. Per germline, CDR1 SGDLS and CDR2 YYNGEE. Whole-study findings and limits: Over two and four weeks, about 16 and 20 clones changed, versus approximately 1.1 between replicates.

The gene calls are TRBV9 and TRBJ2-1; 8 bases fit TRBD2. The source is a person aged 18-69 years in good health. The sample comprised blood. The CDR3 reads CASSVLSAGDYNEQFF. The CDR3 nucleotides read TGTGCCAGCAGCGTCCTATCAGCGGGAGACTACAATGAGCAGTTCTTC.